The present TCR beta chain was sequenced within a study of OX40 agonist ivuxolimab in advanced cancers. Across the study: Prior anti-PD-1, anti-PD-L1 or anti-CTLA-4 therapy did not bar entry, and more than 35% had some. Three individuals attained partial responses, comprising one hepatocellular carcinoma case and two cutaneous melanoma cases. Study-level results: More expanded clones were seen, on average, in CD8+ T cells than in CD4+.

In the case of this clone: Its specificity is not known.

With 4 bases removed from V and 5 bases from J, the gap between germline ends came to 23 bases. From germline, CDR1 is KGHSH and CDR2 LQKENI. This CDR3 is 17 amino acids long. Sequenced by immunoSEQ multiplex PCR; TCRdb stores in-frame clones only, minus some. The data contain 83,000 or so clones, approximately 79% of them seen just once; the ten biggest clones take up 1.5% to 2%. This specimen was CD4+ or CD8+ T cells sorted from blood, taken in a trial of the OX40 agonist ivuxolimab. This TCR was sampled from an adult with an advanced solid tumor such as melanoma, head and neck, liver or kidney cancer. The chain carries TRBV18 and TRBJ2-5, with D possibly TRBD2 on 6 matching bases. The CDR3 reads CASSQSGGAGKSETQYF. The CDR3 DNA follows: TGTGCCAGCTCACAGTCTGGCGGGGCAGGGAAGTCGGAGACCCAGTACTTC.